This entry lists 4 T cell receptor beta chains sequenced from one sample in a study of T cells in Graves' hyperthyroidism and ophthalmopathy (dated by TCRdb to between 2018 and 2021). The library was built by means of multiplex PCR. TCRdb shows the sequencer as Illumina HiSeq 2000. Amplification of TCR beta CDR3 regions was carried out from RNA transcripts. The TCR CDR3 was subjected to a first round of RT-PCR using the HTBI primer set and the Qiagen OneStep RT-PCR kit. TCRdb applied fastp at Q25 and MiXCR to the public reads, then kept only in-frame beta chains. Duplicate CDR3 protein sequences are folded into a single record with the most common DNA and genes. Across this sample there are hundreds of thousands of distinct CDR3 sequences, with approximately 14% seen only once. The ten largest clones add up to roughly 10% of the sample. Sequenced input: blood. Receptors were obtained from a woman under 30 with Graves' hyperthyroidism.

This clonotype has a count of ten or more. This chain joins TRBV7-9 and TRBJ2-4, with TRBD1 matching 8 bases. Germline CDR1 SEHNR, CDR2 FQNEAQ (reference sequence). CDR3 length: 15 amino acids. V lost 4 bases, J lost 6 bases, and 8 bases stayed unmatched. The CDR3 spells CASSSPEDRVNIQYF. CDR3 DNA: TGTGCCAGCAGCTCCCCGGAGGACAGGGTAAACATTCAGTACTTC.

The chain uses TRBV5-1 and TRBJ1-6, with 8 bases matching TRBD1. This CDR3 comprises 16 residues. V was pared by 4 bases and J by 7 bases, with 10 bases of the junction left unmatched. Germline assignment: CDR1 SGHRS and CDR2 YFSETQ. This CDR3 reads CASSGGTGRGNSPLHF. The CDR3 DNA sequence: TGCGCCAGCAGCGGCGGGACAGGACGGGGCAATTCACCCCTCCACTTT.

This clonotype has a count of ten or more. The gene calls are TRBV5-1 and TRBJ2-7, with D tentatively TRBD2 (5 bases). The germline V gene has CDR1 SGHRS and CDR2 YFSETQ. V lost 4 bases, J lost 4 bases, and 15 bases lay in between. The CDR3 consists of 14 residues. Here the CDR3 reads CASSPRGTGYEQYF. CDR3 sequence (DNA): TGCGCCAGCAGCCCACGCGGTACGGGATACGAGCAGTACTTC. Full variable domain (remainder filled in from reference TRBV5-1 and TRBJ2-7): KAGVTQTPRYLIKTRGQQVTLSCSPISGHRSVSWYQQTPGQGLQFLFEYFSETQRNKGNFPGRFSGRQFSNSRSEMNVSTLELGDSALYLCASSPRGTGYEQYFGPGTRLTVT.

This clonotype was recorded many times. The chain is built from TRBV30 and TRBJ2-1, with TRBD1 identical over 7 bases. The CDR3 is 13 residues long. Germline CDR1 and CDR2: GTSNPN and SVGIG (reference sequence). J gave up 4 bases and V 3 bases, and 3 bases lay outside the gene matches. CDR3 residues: CAWSPDRYNEQFF. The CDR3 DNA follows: TGTGCCTGGAGCCCGGACAGGTACAATGAGCAGTTCTTC.